The 32 T cell receptor beta chains given below trace back to one sample, sequenced in a study of tumor-infiltrating lymphocytes in primary liver carcinoma. Total RNA and DNA came together from approximately 20-30 mg of bulk tissue without cell sorting. Total RNA (roughly 530 ng) served as template for TCR beta cDNA synthesis primed by a constant-region primer. Investigators got TCR beta libraries out of three nested multiplex PCR rounds, done with slightly modified ARM-PCR. The first two PCR rounds used TRBV1-TRBV30 primers with a Cbeta primer, 10 cycles each. TCRdb re-analysed the multiplex PCR reads in MiXCR, keeping a single row per CDR3 protein. The table includes some 20,000 distinct CDR3 sequences, roughly three quarters detected once. The sequenced sample was liver tumor tissue from sampling region 4. Described subset: tumor region T4, right-lateral pole. These receptor sequences come from a woman in her twenties or thirties with primary liver carcinoma and hepatitis B virus infection.

This clonotype was picked up a small number of times. A much larger clone is a single base away; this may be a read error. J is TRBJ2-7 and V is TRBV28; possibly TRBD1 for D (5 bases). V shed 2 bases and J shed 3 bases, with 14 bases lying between them. Germline CDR1 reads MDHEN; CDR2 reads SYDVKM. This CDR3 has 15 amino acids. CDR3 amino acids: CASSLNPGISYEQYF. As DNA, the CDR3 is TGTGCCAGCAGTTTAAACCCAGGGATCAGCTACGAGCAGTACTTC.

In regard to this clonotype: Its ends do not fully match the called genes, so a read error is possible. V is TRBV11-2 and J is TRBJ2-7; no firm D call. There are 11 residues in the CDR3. Germline CDR1 SGHAT, CDR2 FQNNGV. CDR3 nucleotides: TGTGCCAGCAGTCCAGTAAGTGAGCATTACTTC. Translation: CASSPVSEHYF.

Comment on this clonotype: The junction differs from germline at one of its ends, possibly a read error. The V call is TRBV11-2, the J call TRBJ2-3, with D tentatively TRBD2 (6 bases). The V gene's germline CDR1 is SGHAT and CDR2 FQNNGV. The CDR3 length is 13 residues. This CDR3 reads CASGLQWGGTHYF. CDR3 sequence (DNA): TGTGCCAGCGGCCTACAGTGGGGAGGTACGCACTATTTT.

As to this clonotype: Mismatch with germline at one junction end may stem from a read error. The chain combines TRBV11-1 with TRBJ2-3; 11 bases align to TRBD2. This CDR3 contains 16 residues. CDR1 is SGHAT and CDR2 is FQDESV in the germline V gene (reference sequence). The CDR3 loop reads CASTKGLAVSTYTQYF. The CDR3 bases are TGTGCCAGCACCAAGGGACTAGCGGTTAGCACATATACGCAGTATTTT.

Comment on this clonotype: Mismatch with germline at one junction end may stem from a read error. The chain links TRBV4-2 to TRBJ1-4, with D uncertain. CDR1 and CDR2 (germline): LGHNA, YNFKEQ. The CDR3 has 12 amino acids. The CDR3 protein is CAWSQDREKLIF. The DNA for the CDR3 is TGTGCCTGGAGCCAAGATAGGGAAAAACTGATTTTT.

About this clonotype itself: Without the conserved terminal phenylalanine or tryptophan, this CDR3 likely stems from a read error. The rearrangement joins TRBV4-1 to TRBJ2-5; D not certain. The germline gives CDR1 MGHRA, CDR2 YSYEKL. The CDR3 is 14 amino acids. DNA for the CDR3: TGCGCCGGCAGCCAAGAAGAGAGGACCGTGACCCAGTACTCC. It is translated as CAGSQEERTVTQYS.

The rearrangement joins TRBV29-1 to TRBJ2-1; 7 bases line up with TRBD2. There are 16 residues in the CDR3. V was pared by 3 bases and J by 8 bases, with 16 bases of the junction left unmatched. CDR1 and CDR2 from the germline V gene are SQVTM and ANQGSEA. The DNA of the CDR3 is TGCAGCGTTGACCACGTGACTAGCCAACCTTATGATGAGCAGTTCTTC. Protein: CSVDHVTSQPYDEQFF.

This clonotype turned up a few times. It may be a read error: a sequence one base away is much more abundant. The DNA of the CDR3 is TGTACCAGCAGTTTAGCCCACGAGCAGTACTTC. Amino acids: CTSSLAHEQYF. The V call is TRBV28, the J call TRBJ2-7; D unclear. Germline V gives CDR1 MDHEN, CDR2 SYDVKM. This CDR3 comprises 11 residues.

About this clonotype: The final CDR3 position lacks the conserved phenylalanine or tryptophan, pointing to a likely read error. The chain combines TRBV5-6 with TRBJ2-2; D tentatively reads TRBD1 or TRBD2 (5 bases each). This CDR3 has 15 residues. Germline CDR1 is SGHDT and CDR2 is YYEEEE. CDR3 DNA: TGTGCCAGCAGCTTGGCTCCCAGAGTCACCGGGGACCTGTTTGTT. Translating it yields CASSLAPRVTGDLFV.

Comment on this clonotype: Mismatch with germline at one junction end may stem from a read error. The chain uses TRBV11-3 and TRBJ2-1; a possible D gene is TRBD2 (6 bases). This CDR3 has 13 residues. In germline, CDR1 is SGHNT, CDR2 YENEEA. CDR3 sequence reads: CAGANGSVNEQLF. The CDR3 bases are TGTGCCGGCGCTAACGGGAGTGTGAATGAGCAGCTCTTC.

In the case of this clonotype: The junction departs from the called germline gene at one end, perhaps through a read error. The rearrangement joins TRBV4-3 to TRBJ2-7; D is perhaps TRBD2 (5 bases). This CDR3 comprises 18 residues. CDR1 LGHNA and CDR2 YSLEER come from the germline V gene. CDR3 sequence: CASIQAVTGCHISYEQYF. DNA for the CDR3: TGCGCCAGCATCCAAGCTGTGACGGGGTGTCACATCAGCTACGAGCAGTACTTC.

Comment on this clonotype: The CDR3 ends on some other residue instead of the conserved phenylalanine or tryptophan, so this is likely a read error. This chain uses TRBV10-3 with TRBJ2-3, with a weak D call TRBD1 (5 bases). Looked up from germline, CDR1 is ENHRY and CDR2 is SYGVKD. The CDR3 sequence is 12 residues long. The CDR3 bases are TGTGCCATCAGTGAACAGACAGATGCGCAGTATTCT. Its protein product is CAISEQTDAQYS.

The rearrangement uses TRBV5-1 and TRBJ2-1; D unresolved. From germline, CDR1 is SGHRS and CDR2 YFSETQ. This CDR3 region has 13 residues. Trimming stripped 5 bases from V and 9 bases from J, with 15 bases between. The CDR3 spells CASSIDRRCEQFF. The CDR3 nucleotides are TGCGCCAGCAGTATCGACCGGCGGTGTGAGCAGTTCTTC.

The chain links TRBV11-2 to TRBJ2-1, with D unclear. This CDR3 comprises 12 residues. The V gene lost 9 bases and the J gene lost 9 bases, with 15 bases spanning the gap. Germline loops: CDR1 SGHAT, CDR2 FQNNGV. This CDR3 reads CARRFLNCEQFF. The CDR3 nucleotides are TGTGCCAGGAGATTTCTTAATTGTGAGCAGTTCTTC.

Regarding this clonotype: Lacking the conserved final phenylalanine or tryptophan, this CDR3 likely reflects a read error. V and J are TRBV11-3 and TRBJ2-1, with D possibly TRBD2 on 5 matching bases. The germline V gene has CDR1 SGHNT and CDR2 YENEEA. The length of the CDR3 is 17 residues. The CDR3 bases are TGTGTCAGCAGCTCAGATCTGGCGGGTAGCTCCTACAATGAGCAGTTCTCC. Encoded protein: CVSSSDLAGSSYNEQFS.

As regards this clonotype: One junction end disagrees with the germline gene, perhaps due to a read error. The chain combines TRBV11-2 with TRBJ2-2, with a tentative D call TRBD1 (7 bases). The CDR3 consists of 16 residues. Germline values: CDR1 SGHAT, CDR2 FQNNGV. In DNA, the CDR3 is TGTACCAGCAGCTCACAGGGGACTCCATACACCGGGGAGCTGTTTTTT. It translates to CTSSSQGTPYTGELFF.

Comment on this clonotype: An end of the junction differs from the germline gene, which may be a read error. The CDR3 reads CANSLGRSSGSTDTQHF. The CDR3 nucleotides read TGTGCCAACAGCTTAGGACGTTCTAGCGGTAGTACAGATACGCAGCATTTT. The V gene is TRBV7-9, the J gene TRBJ2-3; D is unresolved. TRBJ1-5 explains the end of the DNA better; the J call may be wrong. The germline CDR1 and CDR2 sequences are SEHNR and FQNEAQ (reference sequence). This CDR3 is built from 17 residues.

Comment on this clonotype: At one of its ends the junction is not consistent with the germline gene, which may arise from a read error. J is TRBJ2-5 and V is TRBV10-3; the D is unclear. CDR1 is ENHRY and CDR2 is SYGVKD in the germline V gene. This CDR3 region has 15 residues. CDR3 DNA sequence: TGTGCCATCAGTAAGTCGGCTACCAGGCAAGAGACCCAGTATTTC. Protein: CAISKSATRQETQYF.

Worth noting for this clonotype: Here the CDR3 omits its conserved ending phenylalanine or tryptophan, so a read error is the likely source. V usage is TRBV6-1 and J usage is TRBJ1-5; TRBD1 might be the D (5 bases). CDR3 size: 15 residues. Germline lookup yields CDR1 MNHNS and CDR2 SASEGT. CDR3 nucleotides: TGTGCCAGTAGTGAAGAATGGGGGATTAATCAGCCCCAGCATTTA. Encoded protein: CASSEEWGINQPQHL.

Ten or more counts support this clonotype. V gene TRBV12-3 or TRBV12-4 combines with J gene TRBJ2-7; TRBD2 matches at 10 bases. The V and J ends lost 4 bases and 1 base, in that order; junction bases with no gene match: 7. This CDR3 is 16 amino acids long. The CDR3 nucleotides are TGTGCCAGCAGTTCTCCGGGACTAGCGACATCCTACGAGCAGTACTTC. This translates into CASSSPGLATSYEQYF.

Remarks on this clonotype: The junction and the germline gene differ at one end; a read error may be behind it. The chain joins TRBV4-3 to TRBJ2-1; weak D call: TRBD2 (6 bases). The CDR3 loop spans 16 amino acids. CDR1 is LGHNA, CDR2 YSLEER, per germline. Here the CDR3 reads CASSQDAGNSFNEQFF. CDR3 DNA sequence: TGCGCCAGTAGCCAAGATGCGGGAAACTCCTTCAATGAGCAGTTCTTC.

This sequence joins TRBV11-3 and TRBJ2-1; TRBD2 might be the D (6 bases). This CDR3 spans 14 amino acids. CDR1 and CDR2 (germline): SGHNT, YENEEA. The germline V and J ends were trimmed by 6 bases and 9 bases, with 18 bases remaining between them. In DNA, the CDR3 is TGTGCCAGCAGACGGACTACTACGTCCATTGAGCAGTTCTTC. This encodes CASRRTTTSIEQFF.

With regard to this clonotype: The conserved final phenylalanine or tryptophan is absent from the CDR3, which likely points to a read error. The chain employs TRBV29-1 and TRBJ1-1; D remains unclear. The germline V gene encodes CDR1 SQVTM and CDR2 ANQGSEA. This CDR3 spans 12 amino acids. The CDR3 loop is CSVETGSTDAFI. CDR3 DNA: TGCAGCGTCGAGACGGGGAGCACTGATGCTTTCATT.

This clonotype was seen a single time. A junction end diverges from the germline sequence, so it may reflect a read error. The chain couples TRBV11-2 to TRBJ2-2, with 9 bases that match TRBD1. This CDR3 is built from 16 residues. In germline, CDR1 is SGHAT, CDR2 FQNNGV. Written as DNA, the CDR3 is TGTGCCAGCAGCTCACAGGGGGCTCCAGACCCTGGGGAGTTGTTTTTT. It is translated as CASSSQGAPDPGELFF.

Of note for this clonotype: A read error may produce the germline difference seen at one junction end. CDR3 in DNA: TGTGCCAACAGCGACCTGATAGGAGCGGGAGAGACCCAGTACTTC. The encoded protein is CANSDLIGAGETQYF. The V and J genes are TRBV11-2 and TRBJ2-5; D is perhaps TRBD2 (6 bases). This CDR3 is built from 15 residues. Germline V gene data show CDR1 as SGHAT and CDR2 as FQNNGV.

On this clonotype itself: The conserved phenylalanine or tryptophan normally closing the CDR3 is absent here, so this likely arose from a read error. CDR3 sequence reads: CAISPTATRDVQFS. The CDR3 bases are TGTGCTATCAGTCCCACGGCGACCCGGGATGTGCAGTTCTCC. The chain combines TRBV10-3 with TRBJ2-1, with D perhaps matching TRBD2 (5 bases). This CDR3 has 14 residues. Germline V gene lookup returns CDR1 ENHRY and CDR2 SYGVKD.

Worth noting for this clonotype: At one of its ends the junction is not consistent with the germline gene, which may arise from a read error. This sequence joins TRBV11-2 and TRBJ2-3, with D hard to call. This CDR3 spans 14 amino acids. Germline CDR1 SGHAT, CDR2 FQNNGV. The CDR3 loop reads CANSPPAHTDTQYF. The DNA for the CDR3 is TGTGCCAACAGTCCACCAGCTCACACAGATACTCAGTATTTT. Full variable domain (missing parts from reference TRBV11-2 and TRBJ2-3): EAGVAQSPRYKIIEKRQSVAFWCNPISGHATLYWYQQILGQGPKLLIQFQNNGVVDDSQLPKDRFSAERLKGVDSTLKIQPAKLEDSAVYLCANSPPAHTDTQYFGPGTRLTVL.

This clonotype has a handful of counts. The rearrangement uses TRBV28 and TRBJ2-3; D remains ambiguous. Germline values: CDR1 MDHEN, CDR2 SYDVKM. There are 14 residues in the CDR3. Trimming removed 5 bases from V and 8 bases from J, with 17 bases in between. CDR3 sequence (DNA): TGTGCCAGCAGTCCTTATTCCTATTTAGGTACGCAGTATTTT. Its translation is CASSPYSYLGTQYF.

A note on this clonotype: The CDR3 end shows no conserved phenylalanine or tryptophan, and so a read error is likely. The chain joins TRBV4-3 to TRBJ2-7, with D perhaps TRBD1 (6 bases). The CDR3 runs 15 residues. Germline-derived CDR1 and CDR2 are LGHNA and YSLEER. The DNA of the CDR3 is TGCGCCATCAGCCAAGATCGATGTACAGGGCGGGAGCAGTACCTC. It codes for CAISQDRCTGREQYL.

The gene calls are TRBV5-4 and TRBJ2-7, with D perhaps TRBD1 (6 bases). This CDR3 comprises 14 residues. Per germline, CDR1 SGHNT and CDR2 YYREEE (reference sequence). V lost 2 bases and J 2 bases, leaving 11 bases between the germline ends. The CDR3 nucleotides are TGTGCCAGCAGCTTCAATGGACAGCCCTACGAGCAGTACTTC. Amino acid sequence: CASSFNGQPYEQYF.

The table lists this clonotype with a count of one. An end of the junction does not agree with germline; a read error may underlie this. The V call is TRBV11-2, the J call TRBJ2-7; unclear D gene. The CDR3 has 11 residues. Germline V gene data show CDR1 as SGHAT and CDR2 as FQNNGV. CDR3 in DNA: TGCGCCAGCAGTCAAGCCAGTGAGCTGTACTTC. It specifies CASSQASELYF. Complete variable domain (other parts from reference TRBV11-2 and TRBJ2-7): EAGVAQSPRYKIIEKRQSVAFWCNPISGHATLYWYQQILGQGPKLLIQFQNNGVVDDSQLPKDRFSAERLKGVDSTLKIQPAKLEDSAVYLCASSQASELYFGPGTRLTVT.

There are many counts of this clonotype. The junction shows a germline mismatch at one end, possibly a read error. The chain is built from TRBV24-1 and TRBJ2-1; no firm D call. The CDR3 runs to 11 residues. CDR1 and CDR2 (germline): KGHDR, SFDVKD. The CDR3 DNA is TGTGCCGCCAGTGATTTAAATGAGCAGTTCTTC. This encodes CAASDLNEQFF.